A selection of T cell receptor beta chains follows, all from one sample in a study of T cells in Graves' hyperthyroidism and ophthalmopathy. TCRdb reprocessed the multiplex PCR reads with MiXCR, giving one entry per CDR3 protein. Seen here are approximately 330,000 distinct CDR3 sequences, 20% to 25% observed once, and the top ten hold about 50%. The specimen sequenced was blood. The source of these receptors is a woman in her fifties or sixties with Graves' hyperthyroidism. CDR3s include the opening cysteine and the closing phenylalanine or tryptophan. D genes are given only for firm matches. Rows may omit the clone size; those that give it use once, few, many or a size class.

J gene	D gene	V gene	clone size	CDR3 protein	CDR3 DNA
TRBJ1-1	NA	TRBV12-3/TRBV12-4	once	CASSSQGETEAFF	TGTGCCAGCAGCTCACAGGGAGAGACTGAAGCTTTCTTT
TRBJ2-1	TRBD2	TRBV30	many	CAWSSGSQYNEQFF	TGTGCCTGGAGTAGCGGGAGTCAGTACAATGAGCAGTTCTTC
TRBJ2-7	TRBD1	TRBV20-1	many	CSALGTGGSEQYF	TGCAGTGCCCTCGGGACAGGGGGGTCCGAGCAGTACTTC
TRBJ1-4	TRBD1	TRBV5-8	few	CASSKGQGANEKLFF	TGTGCCAGCAGCAAGGGACAGGGAGCTAATGAAAAACTGTTTTTT
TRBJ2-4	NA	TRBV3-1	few	CASSQGSVAKNIQYF	TGTGCCAGCAGCCAAGGTTCGGTAGCCAAAAACATTCAGTACTTC
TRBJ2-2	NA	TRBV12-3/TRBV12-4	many	CASSLARGTGELFF	TGTGCCAGCAGTTTAGCACGCGGGACCGGGGAGCTGTTTTTT
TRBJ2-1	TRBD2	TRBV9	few	CASSVDGRALNEQFF	TGTGCCAGCAGCGTAGACGGGAGGGCCTTAAATGAGCAGTTCTTC
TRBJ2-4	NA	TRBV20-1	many	CSASGSVENIQYF	TGCAGTGCTAGTGGGTCGGTGGAAAACATTCAGTACTTC
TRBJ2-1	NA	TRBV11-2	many	CASSLGHQRFF	TGTGCCAGCAGCTTAGGTCACCAAAGGTTCTTC
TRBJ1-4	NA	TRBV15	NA	CATSRGGAGGNEKLFF	TGTGCCACCAGCAGAGGGGGGGCTGGCGGTAATGAAAAACTGTTTTTT
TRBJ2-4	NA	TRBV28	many	CASSLMGPLKNIQYF	TGTGCCAGCAGTTTGATGGGTCCCTTGAAGAACATTCAGTACTTC
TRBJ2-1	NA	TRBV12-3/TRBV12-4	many	CASRVHRDNEQFF	TGTGCCAGCAGGGTACATCGGGACAATGAGCAGTTCTTC
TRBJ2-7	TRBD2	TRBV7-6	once	CASSLSGLAGVNEQYF	TGTGCCAGCAGCTTGTCAGGACTAGCGGGGGTGAACGAGCAGTACTTC
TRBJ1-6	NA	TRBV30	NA	CAWSGAPGPSPLHF	TGTGCCTGGAGTGGGGCACCGGGTCCTTCACCCCTCCACTTT
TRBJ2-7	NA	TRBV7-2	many	CASSRNAGYEQYF	TGTGCCAGCAGTAGGAACGCCGGCTACGAGCAGTACTTC
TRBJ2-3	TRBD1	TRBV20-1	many	CSATGTGNTDTQYF	TGCAGTGCTACCGGGACAGGGAACACAGATACGCAGTATTTT
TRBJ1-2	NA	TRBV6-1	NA	CASTRNYGYTF	TGTGCCAGCACCCGTAACTATGGCTACACCTTC
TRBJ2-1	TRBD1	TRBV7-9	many	CASSLQTGSDEQFF	TGTGCCAGCAGTTTGCAGACAGGGAGTGACGAGCAGTTCTTC
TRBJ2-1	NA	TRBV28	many	CASSFDYNEQFF	TGTGCCAGCAGTTTCGATTACAATGAGCAGTTCTTC
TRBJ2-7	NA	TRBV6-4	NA	CASRNSRSSRAYEQYF	TGTGCCAGCAGAAATAGTCGCTCTTCGCGGGCTTACGAGCAGTACTTC
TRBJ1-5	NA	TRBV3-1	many	CASSQDSEPQHF	TGTGCCAGCAGCCAAGATTCAGAGCCCCAGCATTTT
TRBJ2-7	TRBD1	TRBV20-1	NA	CSARQGADYEQYF	TGCAGTGCCCGACAGGGGGCGGATTACGAGCAGTACTTC
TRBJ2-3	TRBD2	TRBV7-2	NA	CASSLLAGATTDTQCF	TGTGCCAGCAGCTTGTTAGCGGGGGCCACCACAGATACGCAGTGTTTT
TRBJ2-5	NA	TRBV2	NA	CASTERSGTQYF	TGTGCCAGCACTGAGCGATCGGGGACCCAGTACTTC
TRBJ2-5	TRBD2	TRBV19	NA	CASSVQLAGGTETQYF	TGTGCCAGTAGTGTTCAACTAGCGGGAGGCACGGAGACCCAGTACTTC
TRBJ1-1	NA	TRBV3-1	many	CASSHRAGEAFF	TGTGCCAGCAGCCACAGGGCGGGTGAAGCTTTCTTT